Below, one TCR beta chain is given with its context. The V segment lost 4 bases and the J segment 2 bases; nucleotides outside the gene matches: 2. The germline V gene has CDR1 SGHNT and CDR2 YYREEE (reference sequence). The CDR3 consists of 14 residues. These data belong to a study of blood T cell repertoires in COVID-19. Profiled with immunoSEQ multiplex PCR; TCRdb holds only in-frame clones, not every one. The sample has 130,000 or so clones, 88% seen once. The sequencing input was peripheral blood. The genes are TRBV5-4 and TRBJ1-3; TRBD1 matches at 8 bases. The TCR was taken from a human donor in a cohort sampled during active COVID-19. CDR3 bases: TGTGCCAGCAGCCAACAGGGGGCTGGAAACACCATATATTTT. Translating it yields CASSQQGAGNTIYF.